This is a list of T cell receptor beta chains from one sample in a study of T cell repertoires in cytomegalovirus infection. A single record per CDR3 protein comes from TCRdb applying MiXCR to the reads. The sample has around 240,000 distinct CDR3 sequences; 22% are singletons. The sample consisted of CD8+ T cells from PBMCs. The origin of the receptors is a human donor in good health (CMV status not recorded). Some clones in this sample may be carry-over from other donors' samples. The CDR3 runs from the conserved cysteine through the conserved F or W. The order of the fields is V gene, J gene, clone size, CDR3 length, D gene, CDR3 protein, CDR3 DNA. D genes are given only for firm matches. Size tells how often a clone was seen (once, few, many) or the class of an expanded clone, and some rows leave it out.

TRBV7-9	TRBJ2-5	NA	14	TRBD1	CASSQQGRGETQYF	TGTGCCAGCAGCCAACAGGGGCGCGGGGAGACCCAGTACTTC
TRBV15	TRBJ2-5	NA	14	NA	CATSTRSGQETQYF	TGTGCCACCAGCACCCGGAGCGGACAAGAGACCCAGTACTTC
TRBV29-1	TRBJ1-2	NA	12	NA	CSVDARNYGYTF	TGCAGCGTTGATGCGAGGAACTATGGCTACACCTTC
TRBV2	TRBJ2-1	many	15	TRBD2	CASSPGGGAVVEQFF	TGTGCCAGCAGTCCTGGCGGGGGGGCGGTCGTTGAGCAGTTCTTC
TRBV28	TRBJ1-5	many	13	NA	CASTEYSNQPQHF	TGTGCCAGCACAGAATATAGCAATCAGCCCCAGCATTTT
TRBV2	TRBJ2-7	few	16	TRBD2	CASSGAGGLPPYEQYF	TGTGCCAGCAGTGGAGCGGGGGGCCTCCCCCCTTACGAGCAGTACTTC
TRBV7-6	TRBJ2-5	NA	15	NA	CASSLEDRPQETQYF	TGTGCCAGCAGCTTAGAGGACAGACCCCAAGAGACCCAGTACTTC
TRBV6-1	TRBJ1-5	many	16	NA	CASSEATRQYNQPQHF	TGTGCCAGCAGTGAAGCGACGAGACAGTACAATCAGCCCCAGCATTTT
TRBV7-3	TRBJ2-3	few	15	TRBD2	CASSLKAGATDTQYF	TGTGCCAGCAGCTTAAAAGCGGGGGCCACAGATACGCAGTATTTT
TRBV12-3/TRBV12-4	TRBJ2-5	many	16	NA	CASSPLGPGYQETQYF	TGTGCCAGCAGTCCCCTTGGCCCCGGGTACCAAGAGACCCAGTACTTC
TRBV6-6	TRBJ2-7	NA	15	TRBD1	CASSTAGTGIYEQYF	TGTGCCAGCAGTACCGCCGGGACAGGGATCTACGAGCAGTACTTC
TRBV7-9	TRBJ1-1	many	15	NA	CASSLGSPVNTEAFF	TGTGCCAGCAGCTTAGGTAGTCCGGTGAACACTGAAGCTTTCTTT
TRBV12-3/TRBV12-4	TRBJ2-5	NA	16	TRBD1	CASSLLDRGLEETQYF	TGTGCCAGCAGTTTATTGGACAGGGGATTAGAAGAGACCCAGTACTTC
TRBV2	TRBJ2-1	NA	16	TRBD2	CASSVTSGGAINEQFF	TGTGCCAGCAGCGTGACTAGCGGGGGGGCAATCAATGAGCAGTTCTTC
TRBV6-5	TRBJ1-5	NA	14	NA	CASSDQGLHQPQHF	TGTGCCAGCAGTGACCAGGGTCTCCATCAGCCCCAGCATTTT
TRBV29-1	TRBJ2-2	NA	15	TRBD1	CSAEVARTGTGELFF	TGCAGCGCCGAAGTGGCCAGGACAGGGACCGGGGAGCTGTTTTTT
TRBV29-1	TRBJ1-1	NA	13	NA	CSVEGTENTEAFF	TGCAGCGTTGAAGGGACAGAGAACACTGAAGCTTTCTTT
TRBV19	TRBJ2-5	NA	14	NA	CASSIGGSQETQYF	TGTGCCAGTAGTATAGGGGGCAGCCAAGAGACCCAGTACTTC
TRBV11-2	TRBJ2-7	few	15	TRBD2	CASSLSGLAFYEQYF	TGTGCCAGCAGTTTAAGCGGACTAGCTTTCTACGAGCAGTACTTC
TRBV29-1	TRBJ2-7	NA	14	NA	CSAANAGWAYEQYF	TGCAGCGCCGCGAACGCAGGGTGGGCCTACGAGCAGTACTTC
TRBV4-1	TRBJ2-1	few	16	TRBD1	CASSPLTGDRGDEQFF	TGCGCCAGCAGTCCCTTGACGGGGGACAGGGGGGATGAGCAGTTCTTC
TRBV28	TRBJ2-1	few	14	TRBD1	CATTDRVSYNEQFF	TGTGCCACCACGGACAGGGTCTCCTACAATGAGCAGTTCTTC
TRBV6-5	TRBJ2-1	few	13	NA	CASSYSPYNEQFF	TGTGCCAGCAGTTACTCGCCCTACAATGAGCAGTTCTTC
TRBV29-1	TRBJ1-2	few	14	TRBD1	CSVAGTGAVYGYTF	TGCAGCGTGGCCGGGACAGGGGCAGTCTATGGCTACACCTTC
TRBV7-9	TRBJ1-1	few	14	NA	CASSTFGDVTEAFF	TGTGCCAGCAGCACTTTCGGGGACGTCACTGAAGCTTTCTTT
TRBV7-9	TRBJ2-7	few	15	NA	CASSPGGGGGYEQYF	TGTGCCAGCAGCCCCGGGGGAGGGGGCGGCTACGAGCAGTACTTC
TRBV28	TRBJ1-1	NA	17	NA	CASSVRPGDTMNTEAFF	TGTGCCAGCAGTGTCCGGCCAGGAGATACCATGAACACTGAAGCTTTCTTT
TRBV19	TRBJ2-5	NA	13	NA	CASRRRAQETQYF	TGTGCCAGTAGAAGGAGGGCTCAAGAGACCCAGTACTTC
TRBV28	TRBJ2-7	many	12	NA	CASSLRLDEQYF	TGTGCCAGTTCCCTAAGATTGGACGAGCAGTACTTC
TRBV20-1	TRBJ2-1	few	15	TRBD2	CSASGTSGFYNEQFF	TGCAGTGCCAGTGGGACTAGCGGGTTCTACAATGAGCAGTTCTTC
TRBV7-9	TRBJ1-5	once	12	NA	CASSLGTGPQHF	TGTGCCAGCAGCTTAGGAACTGGGCCCCAGCATTTT
TRBV6-6	TRBJ2-5	many	18	TRBD2	CASTLLGTSGGEEETQYF	TGTGCCAGCACCCTATTGGGGACTAGCGGGGGTGAAGAAGAGACCCAGTACTTC
TRBV2	TRBJ2-3	NA	10	NA	CASRGSTQYF	TGTGCCAGCAGGGGGAGTACGCAGTATTTT
TRBV14	TRBJ2-7	few	15	TRBD2	CASSPLAGGPYEQYF	TGTGCCAGCAGCCCGCTAGCGGGGGGGCCCTACGAGCAGTACTTC
TRBV7-6	TRBJ1-4	NA	15	TRBD1	CASSLGTGSREKLFF	TGTGCCAGCAGCTTAGGGACAGGGTCTCGGGAAAAACTGTTTTTT
TRBV7-6	TRBJ2-3	many	13	NA	CASSEQSTDTQYF	TGTGCCAGCAGCGAACAGAGCACAGATACGCAGTATTTT
TRBV19	TRBJ2-1	many	15	NA	CAISRGAASVSEQFF	TGTGCCATATCTCGGGGGGCGGCATCCGTGAGTGAGCAGTTCTTC
TRBV2	TRBJ1-3	NA	19	NA	CASSFPSSSPLSSGNTIYF	TGTGCCAGCAGCTTCCCTTCGTCGAGCCCTTTGAGCTCTGGAAACACCATATATTTT
TRBV28	TRBJ2-3	few	12	NA	CASSRAADTQYF	TGTGCCAGCAGTCGGGCGGCAGATACGCAGTATTTT
TRBV6-2/TRBV6-3	TRBJ2-4	few	17	TRBD1	CASSYDGGQVAKNIQYF	TGTGCCAGCAGTTACGATGGAGGACAGGTAGCCAAAAACATTCAGTACTTC
TRBV2	TRBJ1-2	NA	15	NA	CASIFDPGVNYGYTF	TGTGCCAGCATCTTCGACCCAGGGGTTAACTATGGCTACACCTTC
TRBV19	TRBJ2-1	few	14	NA	CASSIAGSGDEQFF	TGTGCCAGTAGTATAGCCGGGTCAGGGGATGAGCAGTTCTTC
TRBV3-1	TRBJ2-7	NA	15	NA	CASSYSEWAAYEQYF	TGTGCCAGCAGCTATAGCGAGTGGGCAGCCTACGAGCAGTACTTC
TRBV20-1	TRBJ1-5	few	14	NA	CSAREYSSNQPQHF	TGCAGTGCTAGAGAGTACAGTAGCAATCAGCCCCAGCATTTT
TRBV7-2	TRBJ2-1	many	20	TRBD2	CASSLRGGYPSAEINNEQFF	TGTGCCAGCAGCTTACGGGGGGGTTATCCTAGCGCCGAAATTAACAATGAGCAGTTCTTC
TRBV14	TRBJ2-3	many	15	NA	CASSQGGLTTDTQYF	TGTGCCAGCAGCCAAGGAGGGCTTACGACAGATACGCAGTATTTT
TRBV11-2	TRBJ2-2	few	13	NA	CASSLWGSGELFF	TGTGCCAGCAGCTTATGGGGCAGCGGGGAGCTGTTTTTT
TRBV6-6	TRBJ1-4	NA	15	TRBD1	CTSSYDRATNEKLFF	TGTACCAGCAGTTACGACAGGGCCACTAATGAAAAACTGTTTTTT
TRBV7-9	TRBJ1-5	few	16	TRBD1	CASSNDGTGRNQPQHF	TGTGCCAGCAGCAACGACGGGACAGGCCGCAATCAGCCCCAGCATTTT
TRBV12-3/TRBV12-4	TRBJ2-4	many	17	NA	CASSFPEGGGSKNIQYF	TGTGCCAGCAGTTTCCCGGAAGGTGGGGGGTCCAAAAACATTCAGTACTTC
TRBV5-1	TRBJ1-1	NA	14	NA	CASSWDFQNTEAFF	TGCGCCAGCAGCTGGGACTTCCAGAACACTGAAGCTTTCTTT
TRBV29-1	TRBJ1-2	NA	15	NA	CSVRTATPVPYGYTF	TGCAGCGTCCGGACGGCCACACCGGTTCCTTATGGCTACACCTTC
TRBV7-8	TRBJ2-1	NA	15	TRBD2	CASSFLAGAYNEQFF	TGTGCCAGCAGCTTCCTAGCGGGGGCTTACAATGAGCAGTTCTTC
TRBV7-6	TRBJ2-5	few	18	NA	CASSTPGRASPIGETQYF	TGTGCCAGCAGCACACCGGGACGGGCTTCCCCAATAGGCGAGACCCAGTACTTC
TRBV15	TRBJ1-1	few	15	NA	CATSRDDGMNTEAFF	TGTGCCACCAGCAGAGATGACGGCATGAACACTGAAGCTTTCTTT
TRBV7-9	TRBJ2-1	NA	14	NA	CASSLTGSADEQFF	TGTGCCAGCAGCTTAACCGGGAGTGCCGATGAGCAGTTCTTC
TRBV20-1	TRBJ2-5	NA	14	NA	CSARDSQREETQYF	TGCAGTGCTAGAGATAGTCAGAGAGAAGAGACCCAGTACTTC
TRBV11-2	TRBJ2-7	NA	15	TRBD2	CASSLTSAPSYEQYF	TGTGCCAGCAGCCTTACTAGCGCCCCCTCCTACGAGCAGTACTTC